This is a list of T cell receptor beta chains from one sample in a study of blood T cells in healthy people across ages. MiXCR, applied by TCRdb to the 5' RACE reads, yields one record per CDR3 protein. This table has some 930,000 distinct CDR3 sequences, 25% to 35% appearing once. This sample also appeared in a second study, on T cells of mothers and their children.

The sample was blood. The receptor source for this set is a woman aged 40 to 55 in good health. Each CDR3 is given with its conserved first and last residue. D genes are given only for firm matches. Expanded clones are given a class, and other clones once, few, many or no size at all.

>TRBD1|TRBV12-3/TRBV12-4|TRBJ1-4|-
TGTGCCAGCAGCCAGGACAGGGTGGGGGAAAAACTGTTTTTT
CASSQDRVGEKLFF
>-|TRBV12-5|TRBJ2-5|-
TGTGCTAGTGGCCTATCCGTGAGCCGGCAGACTCAAGAGACCCAGTACTTC
CASGLSVSRQTQETQYF
>-|TRBV20-1|TRBJ2-5|many
TGCAGTGCTAGTCGAGCCCCTACAGAGGGGGTTGATCAAGAGACCCAGTACTTC
CSASRAPTEGVDQETQYF
>-|TRBV5-1|TRBJ2-7|few
TGCGCCAGCAGCTTGGTGGCAGGATACAATGAGCAGTACTTC
CASSLVAGYNEQYF
>-|TRBV7-2|TRBJ1-1|few
TGTGCCAGCAGCGCCCGAGAGGGGGACACTGAAGCTTTCTTT
CASSAREGDTEAFF
>-|TRBV10-3|TRBJ1-6|few
TGTGCCATCAGTGAGGGTAGGAATTCACCCCTCCACTTT
CAISEGRNSPLHF
>-|TRBV6-1|TRBJ1-2|-
TGTGCCAGCAGTGAAGCCTCGCCCGGGACAATGAATAACTATGGCTACACCTTC
CASSEASPGTMNNYGYTF
>-|TRBV7-3|TRBJ2-1|many
TGTGCCAGCAGCTTCGACGGCGCTGAGCAGTTCTTC
CASSFDGAEQFF
>-|TRBV14|TRBJ2-7|many
TGTGCCAGCAGCCCAAATCGGGACTCCTACGAGCAGTACTTC
CASSPNRDSYEQYF
>TRBD1|TRBV25-1|TRBJ1-5|-
TGTGCCAGCAGTGAAAGAGGGACAGGGGATCAGCCCCAGCATTTT
CASSERGTGDQPQHF
>-|TRBV7-6|TRBJ2-6|-
TGTGCCAGCAGCTTAGCCGGGGCCAACGTCCGGACTTTC
CASSLAGANVRTF
>-|TRBV7-2|TRBJ2-5|many
TGTGCCAGCACCCCGGGGCAGTTTAGTCGATTGGAGACCCAGTACTTC
CASTPGQFSRLETQYF
>TRBD2|TRBV9|TRBJ2-1|-
TGTGCCAGCAGTGGGGCTAGCGGGTACAATGAGCAGTTCTTC
CASSGASGYNEQFF
>TRBD1|TRBV7-2|TRBJ1-2|-
TGTGCCAGCAGCGAAGGACAGGCCATTAACTATGGCTACACCTTC
CASSEGQAINYGYTF